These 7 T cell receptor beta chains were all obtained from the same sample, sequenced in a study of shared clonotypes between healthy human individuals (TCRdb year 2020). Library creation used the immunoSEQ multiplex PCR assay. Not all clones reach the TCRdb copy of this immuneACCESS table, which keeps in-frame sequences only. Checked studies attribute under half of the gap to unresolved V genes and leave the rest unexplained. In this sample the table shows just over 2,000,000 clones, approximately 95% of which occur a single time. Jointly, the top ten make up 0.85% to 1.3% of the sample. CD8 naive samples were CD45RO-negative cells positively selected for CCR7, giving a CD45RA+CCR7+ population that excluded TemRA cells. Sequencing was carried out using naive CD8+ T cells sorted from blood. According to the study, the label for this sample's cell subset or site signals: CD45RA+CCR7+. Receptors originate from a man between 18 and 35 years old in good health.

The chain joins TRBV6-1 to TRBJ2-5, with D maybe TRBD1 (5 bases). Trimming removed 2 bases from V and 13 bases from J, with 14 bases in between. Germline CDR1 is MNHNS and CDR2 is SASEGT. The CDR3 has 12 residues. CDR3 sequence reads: CASSESPGWVYF. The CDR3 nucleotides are TGTGCCAGCAGTGAATCGCCAGGGTGGGTGTACTTC.

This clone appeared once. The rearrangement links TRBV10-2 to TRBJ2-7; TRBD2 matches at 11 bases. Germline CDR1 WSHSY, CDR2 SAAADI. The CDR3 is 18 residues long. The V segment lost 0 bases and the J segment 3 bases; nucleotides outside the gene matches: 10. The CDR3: CASSESSGLAAPSYEQYF. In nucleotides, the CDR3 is TGCGCCAGCAGTGAGTCCTCGGGACTAGCGGCCCCAAGCTACGAGCAGTACTTC.

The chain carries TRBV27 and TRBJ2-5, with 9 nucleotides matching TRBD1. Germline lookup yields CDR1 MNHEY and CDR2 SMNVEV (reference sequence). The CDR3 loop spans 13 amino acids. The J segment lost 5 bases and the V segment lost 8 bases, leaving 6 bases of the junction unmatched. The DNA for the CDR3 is TGTGCCAGCGGAATACAGGGGGCGGAGACCCAGTACTTC. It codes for CASGIQGAETQYF.

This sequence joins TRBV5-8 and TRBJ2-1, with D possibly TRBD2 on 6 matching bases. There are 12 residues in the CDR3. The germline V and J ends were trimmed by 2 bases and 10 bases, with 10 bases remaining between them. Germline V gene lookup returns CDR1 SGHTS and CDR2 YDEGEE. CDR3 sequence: CASSFRRGEQFF. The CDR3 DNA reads TGTGCCAGCAGCTTTCGGCGGGGCGAGCAGTTCTTC.

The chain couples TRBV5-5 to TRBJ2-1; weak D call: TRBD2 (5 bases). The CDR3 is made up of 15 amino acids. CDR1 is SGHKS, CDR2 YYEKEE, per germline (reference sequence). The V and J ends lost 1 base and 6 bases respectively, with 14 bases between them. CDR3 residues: CASSLTRQAPNEQFF. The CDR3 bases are TGTGCCAGCAGCTTGACTAGGCAGGCCCCCAATGAGCAGTTCTTC. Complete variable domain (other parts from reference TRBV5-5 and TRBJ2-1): DAGVTQSPTHLIKTRGQQVTLRCSPISGHKSVSWYQQVLGQGPQFIFQYYEKEERGRGNFPDRFSARQFPNYSSELNVNALLLGDSALYLCASSLTRQAPNEQFFGPGTRLTVL.

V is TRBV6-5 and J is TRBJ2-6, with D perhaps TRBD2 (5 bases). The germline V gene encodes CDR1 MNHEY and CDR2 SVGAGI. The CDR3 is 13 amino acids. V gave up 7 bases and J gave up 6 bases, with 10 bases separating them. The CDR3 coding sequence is TGTGCCAGCACGGACTTTGAGGCCAACGTCCTGACTTTC. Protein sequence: CASTDFEANVLTF.

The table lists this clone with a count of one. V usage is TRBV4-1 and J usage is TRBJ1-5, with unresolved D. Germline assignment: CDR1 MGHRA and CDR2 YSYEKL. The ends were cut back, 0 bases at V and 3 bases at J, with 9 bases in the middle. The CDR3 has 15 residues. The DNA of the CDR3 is TGCGCCAGCAGCCAAGATCTGGACCCCAATCAGCCCCAGCATTTT. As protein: CASSQDLDPNQPQHF.